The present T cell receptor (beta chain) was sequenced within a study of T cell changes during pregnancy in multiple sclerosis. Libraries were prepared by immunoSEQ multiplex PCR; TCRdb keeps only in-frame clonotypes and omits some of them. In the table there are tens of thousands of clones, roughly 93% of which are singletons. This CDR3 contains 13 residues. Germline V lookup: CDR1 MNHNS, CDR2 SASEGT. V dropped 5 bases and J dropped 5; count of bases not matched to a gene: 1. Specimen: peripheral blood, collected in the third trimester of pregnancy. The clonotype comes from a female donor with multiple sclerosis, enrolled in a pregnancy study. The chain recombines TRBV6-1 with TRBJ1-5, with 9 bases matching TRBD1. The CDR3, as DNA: TGTGCCAGCAGTCGGACAGGGGATCAGCCCCAGCATTTT. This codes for CASSRTGDQPQHF.